The clone carrying this T cell receptor beta chain was counted many times. By flow cytometry, patients selected for sequencing had shown an expansion of CD8+CD57+ cells. Among the patients, none had received any therapy at the time of blood sampling. The entry originates in a study of CD8+CD57+ T cells in acquired aplastic anemia. CDR3 and TCR beta VDJ profiling relied on genomic DNA as the template. TCRdb used MiXCR to reprocess the reads, holding one entry per CDR3 protein. The sample carries about 190,000 distinct CDR3 sequences, nearly 50% recorded once. The CDR3 covers 13 residues. Trimming removed 6 bases from V and 7 bases from J; junction bases left unmatched: 6. The germline gives CDR1 MNHNS, CDR2 SASEGT.

The TCR originated in a human donor with aplastic anemia. Sequencing used sorted CD4+, CD8+, or CD8+CD57+ T cells (not recorded which) from PBMCs. The chain joins TRBV6-1 to TRBJ1-2; 9 bases agree with TRBD1. The chain's CDR3 is CASRQGAVPGYTF. CDR3 sequence (DNA): TGTGCCAGCAGACAGGGGGCTGTTCCTGGCTACACCTTC.